This T cell receptor beta chain was obtained from a study of T-cell reconstitution after alpha-beta-depleted transplantation in children. Researchers prepared the TCRbeta library using unique molecular identifiers, the study reports. MiXCR was run by TCRdb on the PCR reads, yielding one entry per CDR3 protein. In the table there are some 80,000 distinct CDR3 sequences, 15% to 20% of which are singletons. CDR3 length equals 17 residues. Germline-derived CDR1 and CDR2 are SGHNT and YYREEE (reference sequence). V trimming: 4 bases; J trimming: 6 bases; junction bases outside the gene matches: 18. The chain recombines TRBV5-4 with TRBJ2-5; 7 nucleotides agree with TRBD2. The source was PBMCs, mostly from graft donor cells, collected 360 days after TCRalphabeta/CD19-depleted stem cell transplant. The TCR originated in a male patient aged 2-15 years who had a stem cell transplant for acute lymphoblastic leukemia, so the T cells may come from the graft donor. The CDR3 loop is CASSQELWAGAGKTQYF. The DNA for the CDR3 is TGTGCCAGCAGCCAGGAGTTATGGGCGGGAGCTGGAAAGACCCAGTACTTC.